One and the same sample provided the 20 T cell receptor beta chains below, sequenced in a study of chemoradiotherapy in HPV16-positive cancers. Using immunoSEQ multiplex PCR, the repertoire was profiled, and TCRdb retains in-frame clones only, with some absent. The repertoire holds 10,000 to 15,000 clones, with 65% to 85% as singletons. This specimen was collected from a patient who underwent chemoradiotherapy. Receptors were obtained from a human donor with HPV-associated anogenital cancer.

J is TRBJ2-7 and V is TRBV9; 9 positions agree with TRBD2. This CDR3 comprises 15 residues. Germline values: CDR1 SGDLS, CDR2 YYNGEE. Germline trimming cut 4 bases from V and 6 bases from J; bases unmatched to any gene: 11. Here the CDR3 DNA reads TGTGCCAGCAGCAAGGGGGCGGGAGGGTCTAGCGAGCAGTACTTC. It codes for CASSKGAGGSSEQYF.

This sequence joins TRBV9 and TRBJ1-1; D call uncertain. The CDR3 runs to 14 residues. V lost 0 bases and J 7 bases, leaving 13 bases between the germline ends. Germline V CDR1 and CDR2: SGDLS, YYNGEE. In DNA, the CDR3 is TGTGCCAGCAGCGTAGGAGGAGGGTATGGTGAAGCTTTCTTT. Translation gives CASSVGGGYGEAFF.

The chain joins TRBV4-2 to TRBJ2-1, with 10 nucleotides matching TRBD1. The V and J ends lost 3 bases and 5 bases, in that order; junction bases with no gene match: 4. The germline V gene encodes CDR1 LGHNA and CDR2 YNFKEQ. The CDR3 length is 15 residues. The CDR3 DNA sequence: TGTGCCAGCAGCCAGATCGGGACAGGGGACAATGAGCAGTTCTTC. Protein product: CASSQIGTGDNEQFF.

The J gene is TRBJ2-7, the V gene TRBV19; a possible D gene is TRBD1 (5 bases). CDR1 and CDR2 (germline): LNHDA, SQIVND (reference sequence). V was cut by 2 bases and J by 3 bases, with 14 bases left in between. CDR3 size: 15 residues. CDR3 in amino acids: CASSITANRIYEQYF. In nucleotides, the CDR3 is TGTGCCAGTAGTATAACCGCCAACAGGATCTACGAGCAGTACTTC.

J is TRBJ2-7 and V is TRBV4-1; D uncertain. V lost 1 base and J 0 bases, leaving 13 bases between the germline ends. CDR1 and CDR2 (germline): MGHRA, YSYEKL. The CDR3 totals 16 residues. CDR3 sequence reads: CASSQGARLNSYEQYF. In nucleotides, the CDR3 is TGCGCCAGCAGCCAAGGTGCGCGCCTGAACTCCTACGAGCAGTACTTC.

V and J are TRBV5-6 and TRBJ2-7; 7 positions agree with TRBD1. CDR1 is SGHDT and CDR2 is YYEEEE in the germline V gene. CDR3 size: 15 residues. With 0 bases clipped from V and 2 bases from J, the junction kept 5 bases outside the gene matches. The CDR3 spells CASSLAQGIAYEQYF. CDR3 coding DNA: TGTGCCAGCAGCTTGGCACAGGGGATCGCCTACGAGCAGTACTTC.

The chain carries TRBV7-9 and TRBJ2-1; 12 bases are a match to TRBD1. The CDR3 runs 17 residues. V lost 0 bases, J lost 7 bases, and 7 bases stayed unmatched. CDR1 and CDR2 (germline): SEHNR, FQNEAQ (reference sequence). The CDR3 region is CASSLAGGQGAGNEQFF. The CDR3 DNA is TGTGCCAGCAGCTTAGCGGGGGGACAGGGGGCTGGGAATGAGCAGTTCTTC. Filled out from reference TRBV7-9 and TRBJ2-1, the complete variable domain reads DTGVSQNPRHKITKRGQNVTFRCDPISEHNRLYWYRQTLGQGPEFLTYFQNEAQLEKSRLLSDRFSAERPKGSFSTLEIQRTEQGDSAMYLCASSLAGGQGAGNEQFFGPGTRLTVL.

DNA of the CDR3: TGTGCCAGCAGTCCGTACAATGAGCAGTTCTTC. Amino acids: CASSPYNEQFF. This chain uses TRBV2 with TRBJ2-1; D unresolved. Trimming stripped 5 bases from V and 4 bases from J, with 3 bases between. This CDR3 spans 11 amino acids. In germline, CDR1 is SNHLY, CDR2 FYNNEI.

The chain has TRBV28 and TRBJ2-7; possibly TRBD1 or TRBD2 for D (5 bases each). V lost 6 bases, J lost 1 base, and 16 bases lay in between. This CDR3 region has 15 residues. Germline-derived CDR1 and CDR2 are MDHEN and SYDVKM. The CDR3, as DNA: TGTGCCAGCAGCCCTCCCCGGGACGGTTCCTACGAGCAGTACTTC. Its translation: CASSPPRDGSYEQYF.

V usage is TRBV7-8 and J usage is TRBJ2-1; D ambiguous. V was shortened by 5 bases and J by 7 bases, with 21 bases between the two germline ends. In germline, CDR1 is SGHVS, CDR2 FQNEAQ. The CDR3 extends over 16 amino acids. As DNA, the CDR3 is TGTGCCAGCAGCCAAGGGCTAGTTTTTGGTGGGAATGAGCAGTTCTTC. Amino acids: CASSQGLVFGGNEQFF. Looking up the rest from reference TRBV7-8 and TRBJ2-1 gives the full variable domain: GAGVSQSPRYKVAKRGQDVALRCDPISGHVSLFWYQQALGQGPEFLTYFQNEAQLDKSGLPSDRFFAERPEGSVSTLKIQRTQQEDSAVYLCASSQGLVFGGNEQFFGPGTRLTVL.

The genes are TRBV7-2 and TRBJ1-1; unclear D gene. Per germline, CDR1 SGHTA and CDR2 FQGNSA. This CDR3 has 13 amino acids. Between the trimmed V and J ends, which lost 1 base and 0 bases, there was a span of 3 bases. The CDR3 DNA is TGTGCCAGCAGCTTAGGAATGAACACTGAAGCTTTCTTT. Translation gives CASSLGMNTEAFF.

This clone was seen just once. The rearrangement uses TRBV9 and TRBJ2-3; D unclear. Germline CDR1 is SGDLS and CDR2 is YYNGEE. The CDR3 covers 14 residues. V lost 0 bases and J lost 0, with 5 bases in between. The CDR3 sequence is CASSVALSTDTQYF. CDR3 nucleotides: TGTGCCAGCAGCGTAGCACTTAGCACAGATACGCAGTATTTT.

This CDR3 is CASSVVRAEQYF. In DNA, the CDR3 is TGTGCCAGCAGTGTGGTCAGAGCCGAGCAGTACTTC. The chain combines TRBV2 with TRBJ2-7; D call uncertain. CDR3 length: 12 amino acids. Deletions cut 4 bases from V and 6 bases from J, with 10 bases between. Germline V gives CDR1 SNHLY, CDR2 FYNNEI. Full variable domain (missing parts from reference TRBV2 and TRBJ2-7): EPEVTQTPSHQVTQMGQEVILRCVPISNHLYFYWYRQILGQKVEFLVSFYNNEISEKSEIFDDQFSVERPDGSNFTLKIRSTKLEDSAMYFCASSVVRAEQYFGPGTRLTVT.

This clone was observed a handful of times. The chain recombines TRBV19 with TRBJ2-3; TRBD1 might be the D (5 bases). V lost 3 bases and J 1 base, leaving 11 bases between the germline ends. The germline gives CDR1 LNHDA, CDR2 SQIVND (reference sequence). CDR3 length equals 15 residues. In nucleotides, the CDR3 is TGTGCCAGTAGTATCGCAGGGTATGGCACAGATACGCAGTATTTT. Protein product: CASSIAGYGTDTQYF.

The gene calls are TRBV28 and TRBJ2-7, with 9 bases matching TRBD1. With 6 bases clipped from V and 0 bases from J, the junction kept 3 bases outside the gene matches. This CDR3 comprises 14 residues. The germline V gene has CDR1 MDHEN and CDR2 SYDVKM. In nucleotides, the CDR3 is TGTGCCAGCAGCCCGACAGGGGGCTCCTACGAGCAGTACTTC. Translated, it gives CASSPTGGSYEQYF.

This rearrangement joins TRBV28 to TRBJ2-1, with 7 positions matching TRBD1. The V gene's germline CDR1 is MDHEN and CDR2 SYDVKM. CDR3 size: 13 residues. Trimming removed 9 bases from V and 7 bases from J; junction bases left unmatched: 9. The CDR3 sequence is CASRDRLKNEQFF. The CDR3 DNA reads as TGTGCCAGTCGGGACAGACTAAAAAATGAGCAGTTCTTC.

The chain is built from TRBV12-5 and TRBJ2-1; D may be TRBD2 (6 bases). Germline assignment: CDR1 LGHNT and CDR2 FRNRAP. The CDR3 runs 14 residues. V shed 5 bases and J shed 3 bases, with 11 bases lying between them. This CDR3 is CASGSDGGYNEQFF. As DNA, the CDR3 is TGTGCTAGTGGTAGCGACGGGGGCTACAATGAGCAGTTCTTC. Based on the CDR3 plus reference TRBV12-5 and TRBJ2-1, the full variable domain is DARVTQTPRHKVTEMGQEVTMRCQPILGHNTVFWYRQTMMQGLELLAYFRNRAPLDDSGMPKDRFSAEMPDATLATLKIQPSEPRDSAVYFCASGSDGGYNEQFFGPGTRLTVL.

The rearrangement links TRBV5-1 to TRBJ1-1; D is uncertain. Trimming removed 2 bases from V and 5 bases from J, with 13 bases in between. Germline-derived CDR1 and CDR2 are SGHRS and YFSETQ. The CDR3 runs 14 residues. CDR3 DNA sequence: TGCGCCAGCAGCTTATACGGGAAAGGGACTGAAGCTTTCTTT. Protein product: CASSLYGKGTEAFF. Variable domain in full (rest from reference TRBV5-1 and TRBJ1-1): KAGVTQTPRYLIKTRGQQVTLSCSPISGHRSVSWYQQTPGQGLQFLFEYFSETQRNKGNFPGRFSGRQFSNSRSEMNVSTLELGDSALYLCASSLYGKGTEAFFGQGTRLTVV.

This clone has just one count. The chain combines TRBV4-3 with TRBJ1-5; possible D gene TRBD1, 6 bases. V dropped 2 bases and J dropped 1 base, with 21 bases sitting between them. This CDR3 region has 19 residues. Per germline, CDR1 LGHNA and CDR2 YSLEER. For the CDR3, the DNA is TGCGCCAGCAGCCAAAACATATATATACAGGGTGGGAGCAATCAGCCCCAGCATTTT. Translation gives CASSQNIYIQGGSNQPQHF.

The gene calls are TRBV4-3 and TRBJ2-1, with 9 bases matching TRBD2. CDR1 and CDR2 from the germline V gene are LGHNA and YSLEER. The CDR3 totals 17 residues. The J segment lost 7 bases and the V segment lost 0 bases, leaving 10 bases of the junction unmatched. This chain's CDR3 is CASSQEVGREGLNEQFF. The DNA for the CDR3 is TGCGCCAGCAGCCAAGAAGTGGGGCGGGAGGGCCTGAATGAGCAGTTCTTC.